These 10 T cell receptor beta chains came from one sample sequenced in a study of CD4 T cells in relation to SARS-CoV-2 and coronaviruses. The assay was immunoSEQ multiplex PCR, and TCRdb's table has in-frame clones only and misses some. The sample carries around 9,700 clones, 70% to 85% recorded once. Before the COVID-19 pandemic, during about 2010-2019, CD4+ T cells were taken from unexposed donors. CD4+ T cells were isolated from the cells after around eleven days of culture. These TCRs are of unknown antigen specificity. Sequences were obtained from CD4+ T cells from PBMCs, cultured in vitro. These receptors all come from a human donor in good health.

V is TRBV5-5 and J is TRBJ2-1; 8 bases line up with TRBD1. The germline gives CDR1 SGHKS, CDR2 YYEKEE (reference sequence). Trimming removed 1 base from V and 5 bases from J; junction bases left unmatched: 5. The CDR3 extends over 15 amino acids. For the CDR3, the DNA is TGTGCCAGCAGCTTGATAAGGACAGGGCACAATGAGCAGTTCTTC. This sequence encodes CASSLIRTGHNEQFF.

The V gene is TRBV27, the J gene TRBJ1-2, with a possible D match to TRBD1 (5 bases). Germline loops: CDR1 MNHEY, CDR2 SMNVEV (reference sequence). V shed 9 bases and J shed 5 bases, with 25 bases lying between them. The CDR3 covers 16 residues. Written as DNA, the CDR3 is TGTGCCAGGATTCTCCATCGGGGGAGAGCCCAATATGGCTACACCTTC. It is translated as CARILHRGRAQYGYTF.

V usage is TRBV11-2 and J usage is TRBJ2-4, with D unresolved. The CDR3 length is 16 residues. V was pared by 4 bases and J by 0 bases, with 13 bases between. Per germline, CDR1 SGHAT and CDR2 FQNNGV. CDR3 bases: TGTGCCAGCAGCTCCCCCGCGGCAGTAGCCAAAAACATTCAGTACTTC. It specifies CASSSPAAVAKNIQYF.

The gene calls are TRBV7-2 and TRBJ1-2; D perhaps matches TRBD1 (5 bases). The CDR3 covers 14 residues. In germline, CDR1 is SGHTA, CDR2 FQGNSA. V was clipped by 5 bases and J by 3 bases, with 13 bases between them. The CDR3 region is CASSPAPGDYGYTF. The CDR3 region has the DNA TGTGCCAGCAGCCCCGCCCCGGGGGACTATGGCTACACCTTC. The full variable domain, rest sourced from reference TRBV7-2 and TRBJ1-2, is GAGVSQSPSNKVTEKGKDVELRCDPISGHTALYWYRQSLGQGLEFLIYFQGNSAPDKSGLPSDRFSAERTGGSVSTLTIQRTQQEDSAVYLCASSPAPGDYGYTFGSGTRLTVV.

The chain carries TRBV10-3 and TRBJ2-3; possibly TRBD1 for D (6 bases). V shed 3 bases and J shed 0 bases, with 13 bases lying between them. The CDR3 covers 16 residues. The germline V gene has CDR1 ENHRY and CDR2 SYGVKD. As DNA, the CDR3 is TGTGCCATCAGTGACCCTTTGGGGGCCAGCACAGATACGCAGTATTTT. It codes for CAISDPLGASTDTQYF.

With regard to this clone: The sample holds other DNA sequences that translate to the same CDR3. The V call is TRBV29-1, the J call TRBJ2-3, with 12 bases identical to TRBD1. CDR1 is SQVTM and CDR2 is ANQGSEA in the germline V gene. V was clipped by 6 bases and J by 6 bases; unmatched bases: 10. The CDR3 has 15 amino acids. The chain's CDR3 is CSVGGDRGHSDTQYF. The CDR3, as DNA: TGCAGCGTGGGTGGGGACAGGGGGCACTCTGATACGCAGTATTTT.

This clone appeared a few times. V gene TRBV7-9 combines with J gene TRBJ1-1; unclear D gene. The germline V gene has CDR1 SEHNR and CDR2 FQNEAQ (reference sequence). Trimming removed 2 bases at V and 1 base at J, with 8 bases between. There are 14 residues in the CDR3. The CDR3 coding sequence is TGTGCCAGCAGCTTAACGGCAGCGAACACTGAAGCTTTCTTT. Its protein is CASSLTAANTEAFF.

The chain carries TRBV7-2 and TRBJ1-6; 8 bases map to TRBD1. Germline V lookup: CDR1 SGHTA, CDR2 FQGNSA. V shed 4 bases, J shed 11 bases, and the junction held 7 bases outside the gene matches. This CDR3 region has 14 residues. The CDR3 nucleotides are TGTGCCAGCAGCTCCGACAGGGGATTTCCACCCCTCCACTTT. Its protein product is CASSSDRGFPPLHF.

V gene TRBV6-5 combines with J gene TRBJ1-1, with 11 nucleotides matching TRBD1. Germline V lookup: CDR1 MNHEY, CDR2 SVGAGI. The ends lost 4 bases at V and 0 bases at J; junction bases unmatched: 4. There are 16 residues in the CDR3. The CDR3 loop is CASSSDRGQMNTEAFF. The CDR3 coding sequence is TGTGCCAGCAGTTCGGACAGGGGGCAGATGAACACTGAAGCTTTCTTT.

The chain links TRBV7-2 to TRBJ2-1; D not certain. Trimming shortened V by 6 bases and J by 7 bases, and 13 bases separated the two germline ends. In germline, CDR1 is SGHTA, CDR2 FQGNSA. The CDR3 runs 13 residues. DNA of the CDR3: TGTGCCAGCAGTAGAACCCTTCGGAATGAGCAGTTCTTC. Amino acid sequence: CASSRTLRNEQFF.